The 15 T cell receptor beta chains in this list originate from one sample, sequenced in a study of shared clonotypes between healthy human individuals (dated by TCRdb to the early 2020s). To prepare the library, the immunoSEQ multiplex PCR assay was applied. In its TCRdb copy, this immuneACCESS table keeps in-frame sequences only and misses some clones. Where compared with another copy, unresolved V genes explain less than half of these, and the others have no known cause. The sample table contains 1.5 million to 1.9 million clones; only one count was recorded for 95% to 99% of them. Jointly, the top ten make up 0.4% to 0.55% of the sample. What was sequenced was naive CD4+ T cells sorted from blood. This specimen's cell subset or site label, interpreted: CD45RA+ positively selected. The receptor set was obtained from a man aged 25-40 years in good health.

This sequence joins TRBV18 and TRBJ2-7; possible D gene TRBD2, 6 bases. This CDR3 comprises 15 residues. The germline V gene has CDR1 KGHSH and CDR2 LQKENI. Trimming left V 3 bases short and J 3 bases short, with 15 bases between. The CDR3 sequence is CASSPAIAEVYEQYF. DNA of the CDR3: TGTGCCAGCTCACCCGCTATAGCGGAGGTCTACGAGCAGTACTTC.

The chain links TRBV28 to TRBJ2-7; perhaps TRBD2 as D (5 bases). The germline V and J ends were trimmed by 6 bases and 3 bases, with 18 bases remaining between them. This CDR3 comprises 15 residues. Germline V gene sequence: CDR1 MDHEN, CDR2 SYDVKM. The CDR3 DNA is TGTGCCAGCAGAACCGCAGGCGGGTTCAGCTACGAGCAGTACTTC. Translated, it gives CASRTAGGFSYEQYF.

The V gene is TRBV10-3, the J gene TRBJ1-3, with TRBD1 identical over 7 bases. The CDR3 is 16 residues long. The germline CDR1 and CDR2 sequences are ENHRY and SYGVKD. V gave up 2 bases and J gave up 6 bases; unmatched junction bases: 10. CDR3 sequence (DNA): TGTGCCATCAGTGAGGGGGGGACAGCCCGGGAAAACACCATATATTTT. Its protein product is CAISEGGTARENTIYF.

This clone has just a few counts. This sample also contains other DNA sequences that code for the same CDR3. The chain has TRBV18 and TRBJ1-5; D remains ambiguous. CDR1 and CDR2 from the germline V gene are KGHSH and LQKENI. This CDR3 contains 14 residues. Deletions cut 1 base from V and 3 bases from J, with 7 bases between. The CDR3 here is CASSPLPSNQPQHF. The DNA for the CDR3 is TGTGCCAGCTCACCACTCCCGTCCAATCAGCCCCAGCATTTT.

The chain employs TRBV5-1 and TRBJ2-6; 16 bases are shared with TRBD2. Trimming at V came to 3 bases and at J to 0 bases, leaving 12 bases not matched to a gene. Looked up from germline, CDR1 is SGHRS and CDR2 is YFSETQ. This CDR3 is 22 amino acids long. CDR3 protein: CASSSPGLAGGPGHSGANVLTF. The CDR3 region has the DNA TGCGCCAGCAGCTCACCGGGACTAGCGGGAGGGCCTGGTCACTCTGGGGCCAACGTCCTGACTTTC.

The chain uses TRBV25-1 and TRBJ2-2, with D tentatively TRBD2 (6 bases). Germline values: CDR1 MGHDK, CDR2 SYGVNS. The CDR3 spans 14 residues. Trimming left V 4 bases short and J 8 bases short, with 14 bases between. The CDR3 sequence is CASSAIGGMGELFF. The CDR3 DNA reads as TGTGCCAGCAGTGCGATTGGAGGGATGGGGGAGCTGTTTTTT.

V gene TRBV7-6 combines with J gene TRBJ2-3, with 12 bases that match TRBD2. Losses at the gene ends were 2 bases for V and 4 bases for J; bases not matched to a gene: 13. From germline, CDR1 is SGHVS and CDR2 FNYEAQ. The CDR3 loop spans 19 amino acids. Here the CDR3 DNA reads TGTGCCAGCAGCTTACTAGCGGGAGGGCCGGGGGTCATTCCAGATACGCAGTATTTT. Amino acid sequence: CASSLLAGGPGVIPDTQYF.

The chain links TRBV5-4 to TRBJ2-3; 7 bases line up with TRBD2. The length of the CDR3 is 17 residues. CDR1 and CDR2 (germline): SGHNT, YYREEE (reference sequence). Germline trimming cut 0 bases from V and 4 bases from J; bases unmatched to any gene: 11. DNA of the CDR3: TGTGCCAGCAGCTTGGCCCCGGGAGGAGACGGGCCAGATACGCAGTATTTT. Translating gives CASSLAPGGDGPDTQYF.

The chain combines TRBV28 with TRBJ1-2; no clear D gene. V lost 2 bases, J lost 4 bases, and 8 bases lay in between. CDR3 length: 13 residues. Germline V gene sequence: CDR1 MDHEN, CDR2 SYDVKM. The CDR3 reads CASSLGRLYGYTF. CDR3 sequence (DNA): TGTGCCAGCAGTTTAGGGCGGCTCTATGGCTACACCTTC.

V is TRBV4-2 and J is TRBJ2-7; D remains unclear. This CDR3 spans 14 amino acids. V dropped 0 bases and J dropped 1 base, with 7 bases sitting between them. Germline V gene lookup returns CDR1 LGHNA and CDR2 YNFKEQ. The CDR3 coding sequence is TGTGCCAGCAGCCAAGACAAGACGTCCTACGAGCAGTACTTC. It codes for CASSQDKTSYEQYF.

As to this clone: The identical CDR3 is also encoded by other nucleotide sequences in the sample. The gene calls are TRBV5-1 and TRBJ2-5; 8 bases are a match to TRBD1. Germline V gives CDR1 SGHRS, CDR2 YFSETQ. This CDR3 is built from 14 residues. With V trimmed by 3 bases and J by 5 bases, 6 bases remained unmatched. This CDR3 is CASSSGTGRETQYF. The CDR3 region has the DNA TGCGCCAGCAGCTCAGGGACAGGCAGGGAGACCCAGTACTTC.

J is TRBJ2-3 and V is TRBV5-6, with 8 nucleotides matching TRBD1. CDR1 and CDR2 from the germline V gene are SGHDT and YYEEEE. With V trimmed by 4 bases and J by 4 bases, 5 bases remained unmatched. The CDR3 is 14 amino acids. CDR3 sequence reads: CASSRDRRPDTQYF. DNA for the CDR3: TGTGCCAGCAGCCGGGACAGGAGACCAGATACGCAGTATTTT.

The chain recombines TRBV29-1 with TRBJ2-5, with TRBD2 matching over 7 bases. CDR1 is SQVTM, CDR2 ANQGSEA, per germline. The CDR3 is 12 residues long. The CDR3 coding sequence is TGCACCGCGGGAGTCTCCCAAGAGACCCAGTACTTC. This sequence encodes CTAGVSQETQYF.

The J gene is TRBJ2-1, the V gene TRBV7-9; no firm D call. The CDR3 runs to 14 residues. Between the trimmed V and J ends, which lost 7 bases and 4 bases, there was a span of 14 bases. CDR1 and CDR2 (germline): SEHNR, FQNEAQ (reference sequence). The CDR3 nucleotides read TGTGCCAGCACGTCCGAGGCTTCGTACAATGAGCAGTTCTTC. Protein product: CASTSEASYNEQFF. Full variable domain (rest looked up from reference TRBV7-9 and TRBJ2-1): DTGVSQNPRHKITKRGQNVTFRCDPISEHNRLYWYRQTLGQGPEFLTYFQNEAQLEKSRLLSDRFSAERPKGSFSTLEIQRTEQGDSAMYLCASTSEASYNEQFFGPGTRLTVL.

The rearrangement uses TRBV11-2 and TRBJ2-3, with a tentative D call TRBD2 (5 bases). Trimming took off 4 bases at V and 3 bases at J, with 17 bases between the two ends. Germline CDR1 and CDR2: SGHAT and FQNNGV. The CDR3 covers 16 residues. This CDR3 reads CASSSVARKGTDTQYF. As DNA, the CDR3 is TGTGCCAGCAGCTCCGTAGCGCGGAAAGGGACAGATACGCAGTATTTT.